This T cell receptor (beta chain) was captured in a study of Ad26.COV2.S vaccination and SARS-CoV-2 variants. As to treatment: some 20 received Ad26.COV2.S at low or high dose, single or two shots; about five received placebo; per-sample allocation not given. The samples were gathered on day 63 after the first injection of vaccine or placebo. Measured with immunoSEQ multiplex PCR; TCRdb has only the in-frame clones, and not every one. The sample has some 290,000 clones, around 85% seen once; the top ten hold 2.1%. The table lists this clone with a few counts. Its antigen is still unknown. Study-wide findings and caveats: Ad26.COV2.S recipients had broader spike-specific TCRs (P = 0.0014).

Germline V gene sequence: CDR1 MGHRA, CDR2 YSYEKL. CDR3 length: 15 amino acids. Trimming took off 7 bases at V and 7 bases at J, with 17 bases between the two ends. The sequence was collected from a person aged 18 to 65 who received the Ad26.COV2.S COVID-19 vaccine or a placebo. Sequencing was performed on peripheral blood, taken in a trial of Ad26.COV2.S vaccine versus placebo. The chain combines TRBV4-1 with TRBJ1-6; D possibly corresponds to TRBD1 (6 bases). The CDR3 region has the DNA TGCGCCAGCACTACGGGACAAAGGGACAATTCACCCCTCCACTTT. It encodes CASTTGQRDNSPLHF.